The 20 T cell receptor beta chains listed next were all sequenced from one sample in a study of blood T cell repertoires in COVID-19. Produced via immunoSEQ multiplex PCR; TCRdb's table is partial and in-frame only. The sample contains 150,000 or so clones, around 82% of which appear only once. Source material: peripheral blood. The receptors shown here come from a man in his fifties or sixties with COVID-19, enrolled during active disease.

In DNA form, the CDR3 reads TGCGCCAGCAGGATGACTAGCGGGGGGGCCTATGAGCAGTTCTTC. Protein product: CASRMTSGGAYEQFF. The chain couples TRBV10-2 to TRBJ2-1; 14 bases align to TRBD2. Germline CDR1 reads WSHSY; CDR2 reads SAAADI. The V and J ends lost 6 bases and 8 bases, in that order; junction bases with no gene match: 6. This CDR3 contains 15 residues.

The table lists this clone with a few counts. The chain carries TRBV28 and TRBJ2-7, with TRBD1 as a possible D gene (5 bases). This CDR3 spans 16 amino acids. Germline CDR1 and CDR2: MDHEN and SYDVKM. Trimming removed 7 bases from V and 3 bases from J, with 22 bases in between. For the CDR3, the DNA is TGTGCCAGCAACACCAGGTGGGCAGGGATCAGCTACGAGCAGTACTTC. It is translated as CASNTRWAGISYEQYF.

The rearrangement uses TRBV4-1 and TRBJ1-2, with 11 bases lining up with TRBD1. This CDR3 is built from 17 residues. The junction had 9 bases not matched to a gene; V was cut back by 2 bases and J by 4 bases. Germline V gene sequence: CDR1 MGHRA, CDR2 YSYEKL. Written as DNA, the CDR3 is TGCGCCAGCAGCCAATCCCCCCCGGGACAGGGGGGCTATGGCTACACCTTC. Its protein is CASSQSPPGQGGYGYTF.

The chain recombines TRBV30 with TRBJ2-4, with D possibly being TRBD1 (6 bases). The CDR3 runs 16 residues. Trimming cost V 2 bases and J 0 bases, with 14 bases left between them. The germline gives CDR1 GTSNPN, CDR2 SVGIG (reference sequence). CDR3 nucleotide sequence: TGTGCCTGGAGTACGGGACAAGGGATAGCCAAAAACATTCAGTACTTC. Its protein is CAWSTGQGIAKNIQYF.

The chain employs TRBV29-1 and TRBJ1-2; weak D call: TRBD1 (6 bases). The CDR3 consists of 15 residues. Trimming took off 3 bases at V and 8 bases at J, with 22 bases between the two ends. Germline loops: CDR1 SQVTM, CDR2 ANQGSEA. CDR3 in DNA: TGCAGCGTTGACCATCGGGGGGCGGGGATCTCCGGCTACACCTTC. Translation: CSVDHRGAGISGYTF.

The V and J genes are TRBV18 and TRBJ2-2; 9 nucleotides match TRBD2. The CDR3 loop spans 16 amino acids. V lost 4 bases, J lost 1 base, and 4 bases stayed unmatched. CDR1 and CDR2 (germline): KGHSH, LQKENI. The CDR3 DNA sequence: TGTGCCAGCTCACTTCAAGCGGGGGGGAACACCGGGGAGCTGTTTTTT. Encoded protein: CASSLQAGGNTGELFF.

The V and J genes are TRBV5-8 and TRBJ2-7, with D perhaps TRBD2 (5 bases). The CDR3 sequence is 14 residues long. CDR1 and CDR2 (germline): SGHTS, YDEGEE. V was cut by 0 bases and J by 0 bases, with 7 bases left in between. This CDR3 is CASSLAGYSYEQYF. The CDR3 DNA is TGTGCCAGCAGCTTGGCGGGGTACTCCTACGAGCAGTACTTC.

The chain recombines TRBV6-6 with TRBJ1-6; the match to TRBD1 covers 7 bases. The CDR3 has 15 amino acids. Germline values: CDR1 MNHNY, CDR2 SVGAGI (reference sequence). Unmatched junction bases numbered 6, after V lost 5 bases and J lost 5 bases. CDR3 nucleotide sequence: TGTGCCAGCAGTAACCGGGGACAGCATAATTCACCCCTCCACTTT. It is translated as CASSNRGQHNSPLHF.

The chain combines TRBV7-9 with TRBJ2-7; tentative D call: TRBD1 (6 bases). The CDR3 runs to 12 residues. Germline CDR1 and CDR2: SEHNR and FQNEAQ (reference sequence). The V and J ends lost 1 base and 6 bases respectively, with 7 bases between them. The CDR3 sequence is CASSLDRAEQYF. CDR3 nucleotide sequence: TGTGCCAGCAGCTTAGACAGGGCCGAGCAGTACTTC. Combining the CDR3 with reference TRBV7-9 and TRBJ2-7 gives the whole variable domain DTGVSQNPRHKITKRGQNVTFRCDPISEHNRLYWYRQTLGQGPEFLTYFQNEAQLEKSRLLSDRFSAERPKGSFSTLEIQRTEQGDSAMYLCASSLDRAEQYFGPGTRLTVT.

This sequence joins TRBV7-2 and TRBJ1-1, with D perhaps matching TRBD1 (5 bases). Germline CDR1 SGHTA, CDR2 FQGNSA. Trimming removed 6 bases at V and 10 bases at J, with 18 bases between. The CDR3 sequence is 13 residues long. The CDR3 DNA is TGTGCCAGCAGTGAACGACAGCCGCGACCAGCTTTCTTT. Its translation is CASSERQPRPAFF.

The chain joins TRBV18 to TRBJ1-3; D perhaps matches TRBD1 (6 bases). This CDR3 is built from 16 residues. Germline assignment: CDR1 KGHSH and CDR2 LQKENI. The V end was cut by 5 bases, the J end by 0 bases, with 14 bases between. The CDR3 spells CASSSTGFISGNTIYF. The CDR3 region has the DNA TGTGCCAGCTCATCGACAGGATTCATCTCTGGAAACACCATATATTTT.

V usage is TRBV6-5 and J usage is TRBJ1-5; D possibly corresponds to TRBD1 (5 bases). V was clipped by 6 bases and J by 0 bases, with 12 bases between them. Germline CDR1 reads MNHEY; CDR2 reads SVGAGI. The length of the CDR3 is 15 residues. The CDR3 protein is CASRLDSYSNQPQHF. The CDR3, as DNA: TGTGCCAGCAGACTCGACAGTTATAGCAATCAGCCCCAGCATTTT.

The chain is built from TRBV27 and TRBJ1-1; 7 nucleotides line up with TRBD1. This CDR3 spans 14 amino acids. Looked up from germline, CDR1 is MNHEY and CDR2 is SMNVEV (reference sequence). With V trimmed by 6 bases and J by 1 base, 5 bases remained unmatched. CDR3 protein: CASSPHRGNTEAFF. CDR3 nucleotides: TGTGCCAGCAGCCCGCACAGGGGGAACACTGAAGCTTTCTTT.

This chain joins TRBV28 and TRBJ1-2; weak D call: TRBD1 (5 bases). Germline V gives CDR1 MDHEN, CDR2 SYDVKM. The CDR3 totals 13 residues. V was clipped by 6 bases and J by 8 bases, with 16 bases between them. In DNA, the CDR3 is TGTGCCAGCAGCACCCAGGGCCTCTGGGGCTACACCTTC. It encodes CASSTQGLWGYTF.

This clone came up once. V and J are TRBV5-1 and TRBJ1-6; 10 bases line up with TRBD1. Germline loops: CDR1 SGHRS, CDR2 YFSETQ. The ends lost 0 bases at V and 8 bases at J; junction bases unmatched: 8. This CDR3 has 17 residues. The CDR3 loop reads CASSLGGDRGNDSPLHF. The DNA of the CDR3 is TGCGCCAGCAGCTTGGGTGGGGACAGGGGTAACGATTCACCCCTCCACTTT.

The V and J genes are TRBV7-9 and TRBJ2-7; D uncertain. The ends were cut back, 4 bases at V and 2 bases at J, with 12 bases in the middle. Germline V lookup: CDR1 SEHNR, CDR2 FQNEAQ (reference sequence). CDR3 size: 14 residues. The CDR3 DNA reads TGTGCCAGCAGCTCTCCGGGTTCCCCCTACGAGCAGTACTTC. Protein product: CASSSPGSPYEQYF.

The CDR3, as DNA: TGTGCCAGTAGTACATTTTATGGCTACACCTTC. It codes for CASSTFYGYTF. The genes are TRBV19 and TRBJ1-2; no clear D. This CDR3 spans 11 amino acids. From germline, CDR1 is LNHDA and CDR2 SQIVND (reference sequence). V was cut by 4 bases and J by 5 bases, with 5 bases left in between.

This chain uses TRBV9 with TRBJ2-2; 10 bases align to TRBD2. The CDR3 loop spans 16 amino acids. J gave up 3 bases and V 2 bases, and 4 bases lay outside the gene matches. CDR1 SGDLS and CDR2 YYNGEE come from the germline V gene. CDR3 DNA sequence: TGTGCCAGCAGCGTTAGCGGGAGGTTGGACACCGGGGAGCTGTTTTTT. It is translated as CASSVSGRLDTGELFF. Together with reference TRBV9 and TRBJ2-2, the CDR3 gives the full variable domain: DSGVTQTPKHLITATGQRVTLRCSPRSGDLSVYWYQQSLDQGLQFLIQYYNGEERAKGNILERFSAQQFPDLHSELNLSSLELGDSALYFCASSVSGRLDTGELFFGEGSRLTVL.

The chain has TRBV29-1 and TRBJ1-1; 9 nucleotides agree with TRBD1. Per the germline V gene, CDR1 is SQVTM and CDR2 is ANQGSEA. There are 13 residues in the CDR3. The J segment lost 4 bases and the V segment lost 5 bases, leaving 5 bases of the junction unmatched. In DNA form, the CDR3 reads TGCAGCGTTAGACAGGGGGGAGGCACTGAAGCTTTCTTT. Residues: CSVRQGGGTEAFF.

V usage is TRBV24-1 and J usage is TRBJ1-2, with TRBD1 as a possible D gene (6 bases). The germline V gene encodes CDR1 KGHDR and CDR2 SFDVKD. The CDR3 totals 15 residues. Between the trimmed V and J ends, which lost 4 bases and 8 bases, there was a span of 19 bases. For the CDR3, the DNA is TGTGCCACCAGTGACCCTAACAGGGCCCTAGGGGGCTACACCTTC. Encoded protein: CATSDPNRALGGYTF.